One TCR beta chain is described in this entry. It was with 60 Vbeta and 13 Jbeta primers that the PCR ran. Clones were sequenced by immunoSEQ multiplex PCR, and TCRdb holds only the in-frame ones, with some missing. The sample table sets out under 40,000 clones. This record belongs to a study of cytomegalovirus exposure and HLA in healthy donors. CDR1 and CDR2 (germline): SGHTA, FQGNSA. CDR3 length: 14 residues. V gave up 2 bases and J gave up 3 bases, with 11 bases separating them. Specimen: PBMCs. The sequence was collected from a woman between 40 and 55 years old in good health and CMV-seropositive. The V call is TRBV7-2, the J call TRBJ2-7; a weak D match, TRBD2 (5 bases). The CDR3 DNA reads as TGTGCCAGCAGCTTACCCACTGAGGGCTACGAGCAGTACTTC. Residues: CASSLPTEGYEQYF. The complete variable domain, with remaining parts taken from reference TRBV7-2 and TRBJ2-7, reads GAGVSQSPSNKVTEKGKDVELRCDPISGHTALYWYRQSLGQGLEFLIYFQGNSAPDKSGLPSDRFSAERTGGSVSTLTIQRTQQEDSAVYLCASSLPTEGYEQYFGPGTRLTVT.